One T cell receptor beta chain is described in this entry. Its antigen is unidentified. This entry is derived from a study of beta chain features in type 1 diabetes. Study information: Similarity in age, gender and cell yields was seen between patients and healthy donors. Study-wide points: Significant though moderate, a shortening of TCRB CDR3s appeared in all four CD4+ subsets of Type 1 diabetes patients. The naive, central memory and Treg TCRB repertoires looked more alike in patients than they did in healthy donors.

Expressed TCRB transcripts were sequenced, since all the RNA that had been isolated was reverse transcribed. The method was immunoSEQ multiplex PCR; TCRdb's version includes in-frame clones alone and lacks a portion of them. Of some 270,000 clones listed, under 13% are singletons. Every donor had blood drawn once into heparin, around 120 mL on average. The germline gives CDR1 SNHLY, CDR2 FYNNEI. Trimming took off 7 bases at V and 1 base at J, with 13 bases between the two ends. This CDR3 has 14 amino acids. This TCR derives from a man aged 25-40 years with type 1 diabetes. Material for sequencing was naive CD4+ T cells from blood. The V gene is TRBV2, the J gene TRBJ1-1; D possibly corresponds to TRBD1 (5 bases). CDR3 coding DNA: TGTGCCAGCAAGGCGACAGCCGAGAACACTGAAGCTTTCTTT. It encodes CASKATAENTEAFF.